Listed here are 24 T cell receptor beta chains from one sample, sequenced in a study of human T cells and chemical hapten exposure. One entry per CDR3 protein results from TCRdb running MiXCR on the RACE reads. Of over 80,000 distinct CDR3 sequences in the sample, roughly a tenth were seen once. Time point meaning: patch test 3, about 24 weeks after DPC sensitization. Documented treatment: therapeutic diphenylcyclopropenone sensitization with weekly scalp DPC. The specimen was whole blood, collected in connection with sensitization to the hapten diphenylcyclopropenone (DPC). These receptor sequences come from a young woman with alopecia areata. Some clones in this sample may be carry-over from other donors' samples.

The sample holds many counts of this clonotype. CDR3 amino acids: CASSQEARGLIYGYTF. For the CDR3, the DNA is TGTGCCAGCAGCCAAGAAGCCAGGGGCCTTATCTATGGCTACACCTTC. The chain uses TRBV4-2 and TRBJ1-2, with D possibly TRBD1 on 6 matching bases. The V and J ends lost 0 bases and 4 bases respectively, with 15 bases between them. The CDR3 is 16 amino acids. Germline lookup yields CDR1 LGHNA and CDR2 YNFKEQ.

This clonotype occurred many times. The chain carries TRBV5-6 and TRBJ1-3; D call uncertain. Trimming took off 4 bases at V and 4 bases at J, with 21 bases between the two ends. This CDR3 region has 17 residues. Germline V CDR1 and CDR2: SGHDT, YYEEEE. The CDR3 bases are TGTGCCAGCAGCCCCGGGCCGGGAAGCGGTGCAGGAAACACCATATATTTT. Amino acids: CASSPGPGSGAGNTIYF.

This clonotype came up many times. The chain uses TRBV7-3 and TRBJ1-1; a weak D match, TRBD1 (6 bases). Germline assignment: CDR1 SGHTA and CDR2 FQGTGA. The CDR3 consists of 15 residues. The V end was cut by 2 bases, the J end by 4 bases, with 14 bases between. CDR3 DNA: TGTGCCAGCAGCTTATACGTACAAGGGGGCACTGAAGCTTTCTTT. As protein: CASSLYVQGGTEAFF.

The chain combines TRBV12-3 or TRBV12-4 with TRBJ2-1, with D tentatively TRBD2 (5 bases). With 2 bases removed from V and 7 bases from J, the gap between germline ends came to 6 bases. The CDR3 loop spans 12 amino acids. The CDR3 nucleotides read TGTGCCAGCAGTTTACAGCGGAATGAGCAGTTCTTC. Protein product: CASSLQRNEQFF.

This clonotype has at least ten counts. The J gene is TRBJ1-1, the V gene TRBV28; maybe TRBD1 (5 bases). This CDR3 contains 13 residues. The V gene's germline CDR1 is MDHEN and CDR2 SYDVKM. Trimming pared 6 bases from V and 1 base from J, leaving 9 bases between. The CDR3 loop reads CASRPGTNTEAFF. In nucleotides, the CDR3 is TGTGCCAGCAGGCCAGGGACGAACACTGAAGCTTTCTTT. Full variable domain (remainder filled in from reference TRBV28 and TRBJ1-1): DVKVTQSSRYLVKRTGEKVFLECVQDMDHENMFWYRQDPGLGLRLIYFSYDVKMKEKGDIPEGYSVSREKKERFSLILESASTNQTSMYLCASRPGTNTEAFFGQGTRLTVV.

This clonotype was picked up many times. The V gene is TRBV27, the J gene TRBJ2-7; TRBD1 is a possible D gene (6 bases). Trimming took off 2 bases at V and 3 bases at J, with 11 bases between the two ends. From germline, CDR1 is MNHEY and CDR2 SMNVEV (reference sequence). The CDR3 runs to 14 residues. In nucleotides, the CDR3 is TGTGCCAGCAGTTTAGTGGGACATATCTACGAGCAGTACTTC. This encodes CASSLVGHIYEQYF.

This clonotype was detected ten times or more. The chain employs TRBV10-3 and TRBJ2-2; D perhaps matches TRBD2 (5 bases). Looked up from germline, CDR1 is ENHRY and CDR2 is SYGVKD. The CDR3 consists of 15 residues. Trimming removed 6 bases at V and 5 bases at J, with 16 bases between. CDR3 DNA sequence: TGTGCCATCAGCGCGGCCGGGGTTGGGACCGGGGAGCTGTTTTTT. This gives the protein CAISAAGVGTGELFF.

For this clonotype: One base away lies a much larger clone, so this may be a sequencing read error. The CDR3 DNA reads as TGTGCCAGCAGTACCACCACCGGGGAGCTGTTTTTT. Amino acid sequence: CASSTTTGELFF. V usage is TRBV28 and J usage is TRBJ2-2; no firm D call. This CDR3 has 12 residues. The V end lost 5 bases, the J end lost 4 bases, and 5 bases lay between the germline ends. Germline V gene lookup returns CDR1 MDHEN and CDR2 SYDVKM.

The chain is built from TRBV5-1 and TRBJ2-3; 9 bases map to TRBD2. J lost 4 bases, V lost 0 bases, and 6 bases had no gene match. Germline V lookup: CDR1 SGHRS, CDR2 YFSETQ. The CDR3 runs to 16 residues. The CDR3 region is CASSLGLSGGADTQYF. CDR3 nucleotides: TGCGCCAGCAGCTTGGGCCTTAGCGGGGGAGCAGATACGCAGTATTTT.

This clonotype appeared many times. The chain joins TRBV7-3 to TRBJ2-7; TRBD2 matches at 8 bases. The trim removed 4 bases at V and 7 bases at J, leaving 9 bases unmatched. This CDR3 has 14 residues. Germline assignment: CDR1 SGHTA and CDR2 FQGTGA. The CDR3 region is CASSSKGGGREQYF. The CDR3 DNA follows: TGTGCCAGCAGCTCTAAAGGCGGCGGGAGGGAGCAGTACTTC.

Many counts were recorded for this clonotype. The chain links TRBV29-1 to TRBJ2-3; TRBD2 aligns across 10 bases. From germline, CDR1 is SQVTM and CDR2 ANQGSEA. The J segment lost 1 base and the V segment lost 2 bases, leaving 3 bases of the junction unmatched. The CDR3 has 15 residues. CDR3 residues: CSVERLAGGTDTQYF. Here the CDR3 DNA reads TGCAGCGTTGAACGGCTAGCGGGGGGCACAGATACGCAGTATTTT.

The V call is TRBV28, the J call TRBJ2-5; possible D gene TRBD2, 5 bases. V was trimmed by 7 bases and J by 4 bases, leaving 13 bases between them. CDR3 length: 13 amino acids. The germline V gene has CDR1 MDHEN and CDR2 SYDVKM. CDR3 residues: CASTEHGLETQYF. The CDR3 DNA is TGTGCCAGCACCGAACACGGACTAGAGACCCAGTACTTC.

The chain has TRBV28 and TRBJ2-7; TRBD1 is a possible D gene (6 bases). V was trimmed by 8 bases and J by 3 bases, leaving 8 bases between them. CDR1 is MDHEN, CDR2 SYDVKM, per germline. The CDR3 is made up of 11 amino acids. In DNA, the CDR3 is TGTGCCAGCCGGGACAACTACGAGCAGTACTTC. Translation gives CASRDNYEQYF.

This clonotype was counted at least ten times. The chain employs TRBV2 and TRBJ1-1; possible D gene TRBD1, 6 bases. The CDR3 has 12 amino acids. The germline V gene encodes CDR1 SNHLY and CDR2 FYNNEI. V was shortened by 6 bases and J by 4 bases, with 9 bases between the two germline ends. CDR3 amino acids: CASRGTRTEAFF. In nucleotides, the CDR3 is TGTGCCAGCAGAGGGACACGCACTGAAGCTTTCTTT. Supplemented by reference TRBV2 and TRBJ1-1, the full variable domain reads EPEVTQTPSHQVTQMGQEVILRCVPISNHLYFYWYRQILGQKVEFLVSFYNNEISEKSEIFDDQFSVERPDGSNFTLKIRSTKLEDSAMYFCASRGTRTEAFFGQGTRLTVV.

This clonotype was detected only a few times. J is TRBJ1-1 and V is TRBV30, with D hard to call. The CDR3 has 11 amino acids. V was clipped by 3 bases and J by 4 bases, with 6 bases between them. The germline CDR1 and CDR2 sequences are GTSNPN and SVGIG (reference sequence). CDR3 nucleotides: TGTGCCTGGAGCCAGGCCACTGAAGCTTTCTTT. Its protein is CAWSQATEAFF.

The chain recombines TRBV6-6 with TRBJ1-1; D is unclear. V shed 6 bases and J shed 0 bases, with 17 bases lying between them. The germline V gene has CDR1 MNHNY and CDR2 SVGAGI (reference sequence). CDR3 size: 16 residues. In nucleotides, the CDR3 is TGTGCCAGCAGCCGTCTCAAAGGCACCATGAACACTGAAGCTTTCTTT. It codes for CASSRLKGTMNTEAFF.

This clonotype occurred many times. This sequence joins TRBV19 and TRBJ2-1; 7 nucleotides agree with TRBD2. Germline assignment: CDR1 LNHDA and CDR2 SQIVND (reference sequence). V dropped 2 bases and J dropped 6; count of bases not matched to a gene: 10. The CDR3 is 16 residues long. CDR3 DNA: TGTGCCAGTAGTATACAGGGAGGGGTAGAGCCCAATGAGCAGTTCTTC. Amino acids: CASSIQGGVEPNEQFF.

This clonotype was counted at least ten times. The chain couples TRBV29-1 to TRBJ2-5; TRBD1 agrees at 7 bases. The CDR3 spans 16 residues. CDR1 is SQVTM and CDR2 is ANQGSEA in the germline V gene. With 0 bases clipped from V and 4 bases from J, the junction kept 11 bases outside the gene matches. The CDR3: CSVEDSPTDRSETQYF. DNA for the CDR3: TGCAGCGTTGAAGATAGCCCCACGGACAGGTCAGAGACCCAGTACTTC.

This clonotype has ten or more counts. The chain combines TRBV6-2 or TRBV6-3 with TRBJ2-6; 8 nucleotides agree with TRBD2. The CDR3 totals 16 residues. Germline-derived CDR1 and CDR2 are MNHEY and SVGEGT. The trim removed 4 bases at V and 1 base at J, leaving 3 bases unmatched. CDR3 residues: CASSSSGGSGANVLTF. CDR3 DNA: TGTGCCAGCAGTTCCTCGGGAGGGTCTGGGGCCAACGTCCTGACTTTC.

This clonotype was found a few times. The chain carries TRBV20-1 and TRBJ1-6; D gene uncertain. Germline V gene sequence: CDR1 DFQATT, CDR2 SNEGSKA (reference sequence). Trimming shortened V by 7 bases and J by 6 bases, and 7 bases separated the two germline ends. This CDR3 has 11 residues. The DNA for the CDR3 is TGCAGTGTGATCCCTAATTCACCCCTCCACTTT. Translating gives CSVIPNSPLHF.

The chain recombines TRBV19 with TRBJ1-5; D ambiguous. V lost 3 bases to trimming and J lost 3 bases, with 9 bases between them. CDR1 and CDR2 from the germline V gene are LNHDA and SQIVND (reference sequence). CDR3 length: 14 residues. The CDR3 sequence: CASSISKVNQPQHF. The CDR3 DNA follows: TGTGCCAGTAGTATCAGTAAGGTCAATCAGCCCCAGCATTTT.

This clonotype was observed at least ten times. V usage is TRBV20-1 and J usage is TRBJ2-3; D might be TRBD1 (6 bases). The CDR3 consists of 14 residues. Germline-derived CDR1 and CDR2 are DFQATT and SNEGSKA (reference sequence). Here the CDR3 DNA reads TGCAGCGCGCTGTCAGGGGACAGCACAGATACGCAGTATTTT. Its protein is CSALSGDSTDTQYF.

This clonotype was found many times. The rearrangement links TRBV24-1 to TRBJ1-2; no clear D. The CDR3 covers 13 residues. Trimming removed 9 bases at V and 1 base at J, with 11 bases between. Germline values: CDR1 KGHDR, CDR2 SFDVKD. The CDR3 DNA reads TGTGCCACCGCCCCCGACGGTAACTATGGCTACACCTTC. Encoded protein: CATAPDGNYGYTF.

This clonotype was recorded many times. The chain uses TRBV20-1 and TRBJ2-3; the match to TRBD2 covers 8 bases. V was pared by 3 bases and J by 4 bases, with 3 bases of the junction left unmatched. The germline CDR1 and CDR2 sequences are DFQATT and SNEGSKA (reference sequence). The CDR3 sequence is 13 residues long. In nucleotides, the CDR3 is TGCAGTGCTAGCGGGGGGGCTCCAGATACGCAGTATTTT. Translated, it gives CSASGGAPDTQYF.